The rows below give T cell receptor beta chains drawn from one sample of a study of T cell repertoires in cytomegalovirus infection. TCRdb recomputed calls from the reads with MiXCR, one row per CDR3 protein. The sample holds some 150,000 distinct CDR3 sequences; 20% to 30% are singletons and the top ten take roughly 11%. Sequenced: PBMCs. The receptors originated from a human donor in good health (CMV status not recorded). Some clones in this sample may be carry-over from other donors' samples. The CDR3 runs from the conserved cysteine through the conserved F or W. The D gene is left open where the match is weak. Part of the rows lack a size; the others show once, few, many or a class for expanded clones.

d_gene	v_gene	abundance	j_gene	CDR3aa	CDR3nt
.	TRBV4-1	many	TRBJ1-4	CASSQDREKLFF	TGCGCCAGCAGCCAAGACCGGGAAAAACTGTTTTTT
TRBD1	TRBV7-9	.	TRBJ1-2	CASSLWDRGDYGYTF	TGTGCCAGCAGCCTCTGGGACAGGGGCGACTATGGCTACACCTTC
.	TRBV29-1	.	TRBJ2-1	CSVEEGVYNEQFF	TGCAGCGTTGAAGAGGGAGTTTACAATGAGCAGTTCTTC
.	TRBV12-3/TRBV12-4	.	TRBJ2-7	CASSLGAFYEQYF	TGTGCCAGCAGCCTAGGGGCTTTCTACGAGCAGTACTTC
.	TRBV7-6	few	TRBJ2-7	CASSRDYEQYF	TGTGCCAGCAGCCGCGATTACGAGCAGTACTTC
TRBD1	TRBV7-2	.	TRBJ1-2	CASSLRSGTGDYGYTF	TGTGCCAGCAGCCTTCGCTCAGGGACAGGGGACTATGGCTACACCTTC
TRBD1	TRBV19	.	TRBJ1-5	CASSTAQGINQPQHF	TGTGCCAGTAGTACAGCACAGGGGATCAATCAGCCCCAGCATTTT
TRBD2	TRBV28	many	TRBJ2-7	CASSFPSGNSYEQYF	TGTGCCAGCAGTTTTCCTAGCGGAAATTCCTACGAGCAGTACTTC
TRBD1	TRBV29-1	.	TRBJ2-7	CSVGAGGAYEQYF	TGCAGCGTTGGGGCAGGGGGCGCGTACGAGCAGTACTTC
TRBD2	TRBV20-1	few	TRBJ2-3	CSAGSGSSTDTQYF	TGCAGTGCTGGTAGCGGGTCTAGCACAGATACGCAGTATTTT
.	TRBV28	many	TRBJ2-1	CASSLRSRGRGYNEQFF	TGTGCCAGCAGTTTACGTTCACGAGGGAGGGGGTACAATGAGCAGTTCTTC
TRBD2	TRBV7-2	many	TRBJ2-3	CASRGLAGGSTDTQYF	TGTGCCAGCAGGGGGTTAGCGGGGGGATCCACAGATACGCAGTATTTT
.	TRBV7-2	few	TRBJ2-6	CASSLVGQRGLHLAGANVLTF	TGTGCCAGCAGCTTAGTCGGTCAACGGGGGCTCCACCTGGCTGGGGCCAACGTCCTGACTTTC
TRBD2	TRBV5-1	once	TRBJ2-5	CASIQRGGEQETQYF	TGCGCCAGCATCCAGCGGGGGGGGGAACAAGAGACCCAGTACTTC
.	TRBV25-1	many	TRBJ2-2	CASSEVVGTGELFF	TGTGCCAGCAGTGAAGTGGTAGGAACCGGGGAGCTGTTTTTT
.	TRBV28	.	TRBJ2-3	CASSDRGVKADTQYF	TGTGCCAGCAGTGATCGTGGAGTTAAAGCAGATACGCAGTATTTT
TRBD1	TRBV7-2	many	TRBJ1-1	CASSLGGQGDTEAFF	TGTGCCAGCAGCTTAGGAGGACAGGGAGACACTGAAGCTTTCTTT
TRBD1	TRBV28	.	TRBJ2-1	CASSSSGDRVHNEQFF	TGTGCCAGCAGTTCCTCGGGGGACAGGGTACACAATGAGCAGTTCTTC
TRBD2	TRBV3-1	.	TRBJ2-1	CASSQERTSGKVEQFF	TGTGCCAGCAGCCAGGAAAGGACTAGCGGGAAGGTTGAGCAGTTCTTC
.	TRBV7-2	.	TRBJ1-2	CASSLPATGVYGYTF	TGTGCCAGCAGCTTACCCGCAACAGGCGTCTATGGCTACACCTTC
TRBD2	TRBV5-4	.	TRBJ2-5	CASSPERGQETQYF	TGTGCCAGCAGCCCTGAGCGGGGCCAAGAGACCCAGTACTTC
.	TRBV7-2	many	TRBJ2-7	CASSKDGTSYEQYF	TGTGCCAGCAGCAAGGACGGAACCTCCTACGAGCAGTACTTC
TRBD2	TRBV18	few	TRBJ2-3	CASSPTGGPGDTQYF	TGTGCCAGCTCACCAACGGGAGGGCCTGGAGATACGCAGTATTTT
.	TRBV4-2	.	TRBJ2-2	CASSQAGPSPGELFF	TGTGCCAGCAGCCAAGCGGGTCCTAGCCCCGGGGAGCTGTTTTTT
.	TRBV7-2	many	TRBJ2-1	CASSLTHGSNEQFF	TGTGCCAGCAGCTTAACGCACGGCTCCAATGAGCAGTTCTTC
TRBD2	TRBV12-3/TRBV12-4	.	TRBJ2-7	CASSFQTSGTDEQYF	TGTGCCAGCAGTTTCCAGACTAGCGGGACCGACGAGCAGTACTTC
.	TRBV11-2	.	TRBJ2-7	CASTWDGLYEQYF	TGTGCCAGCACCTGGGACGGCCTCTACGAGCAGTACTTC
.	TRBV6-5	few	TRBJ2-2	CASSYSTARGNTGELFF	TGTGCCAGCAGTTACTCGACGGCCAGGGGGAACACCGGGGAGCTGTTTTTT
TRBD2	TRBV7-6	.	TRBJ2-2	CASSNIRLAGGTGELFF	TGTGCCAGCAGCAACATACGACTAGCGGGAGGGACCGGGGAGCTGTTTTTT
.	TRBV7-9	many	TRBJ2-7	CASSSVLVDYEQYF	TGTGCCAGCAGCAGTGTACTAGTCGACTACGAGCAGTACTTC
TRBD2	TRBV11-3	few	TRBJ2-2	CASSLSAGGYTGELFF	TGTGCCAGCAGCTTAAGCGCGGGGGGATACACCGGGGAGCTGTTTTTT
TRBD1	TRBV7-6	once	TRBJ2-1	CASSLIDGTGGANEQFF	TGTGCCAGCAGCTTAATTGACGGGACAGGGGGCGCGAATGAGCAGTTCTTC
.	TRBV10-3	.	TRBJ2-3	CAISQGRGTQYF	TGTGCCATCAGCCAGGGTCGAGGTACGCAGTATTTT
TRBD2	TRBV5-4	many	TRBJ2-4	CASSLEGGRGGIKNIQYF	TGTGCCAGCAGCTTGGAGGGAGGTCGGGGGGGCATCAAAAACATTCAGTACTTC
TRBD2	TRBV20-1	once	TRBJ2-1	CSARSGSSSYNEQFF	TGCAGTGCAAGAAGCGGGAGCTCCTCCTACAATGAGCAGTTCTTC
.	TRBV7-2	many	TRBJ2-1	CASRMGMSSYNEQFF	TGTGCCAGCAGAATGGGAATGAGCTCCTACAATGAGCAGTTCTTC
.	TRBV6-5	.	TRBJ2-7	CASSYSPRSYEQYF	TGTGCCAGCAGTTACTCTCCACGCTCCTACGAGCAGTACTTC
.	TRBV7-9	.	TRBJ2-4	CASSSNRPPLPGSKNIQYF	TGTGCCAGCAGCTCCAATAGACCGCCTCTTCCGGGGTCCAAAAACATTCAGTACTTC
.	TRBV7-6	.	TRBJ1-1	CASSSLPSLNTEAFF	TGTGCCAGCAGCTCACTCCCTTCCTTGAACACTGAAGCTTTCTTT
.	TRBV30	.	TRBJ1-1	CAWSVGEAGEAFF	TGTGCCTGGAGTGTTGGTGAGGCCGGTGAAGCTTTCTTT
.	TRBV25-1	few	TRBJ2-1	CASSVFGGYNEQFF	TGTGCCAGCAGTGTTTTTGGGGGATACAATGAGCAGTTCTTC
TRBD1	TRBV6-5	many	TRBJ2-3	CASRGSQGVDTQYF	TGTGCCAGCAGGGGGTCCCAGGGGGTGGATACGCAGTATTTT
.	TRBV7-3	.	TRBJ1-1	CASSFSDNTEAFF	TGTGCCAGCAGCTTCTCGGATAACACTGAAGCTTTCTTT
.	TRBV12-3/TRBV12-4	many	TRBJ1-2	CASSLGVGYTF	TGTGCCAGCAGCCTGGGGGTTGGCTACACCTTC
TRBD2	TRBV2	.	TRBJ2-3	CASSELFLAGITDTQYF	TGTGCCAGCAGTGAATTATTCCTAGCGGGTATCACAGATACGCAGTATTTT
TRBD2	TRBV6-2/TRBV6-3	few	TRBJ2-7	CASSYSRTSGGRYEQYF	TGTGCCAGCAGTTACTCCCGGACTAGCGGGGGTCGCTACGAGCAGTACTTC
.	TRBV4-1	few	TRBJ1-5	CASSPPFGQGNQPQHF	TGCGCCAGCAGCCCCCCCTTTGGTCAGGGAAATCAGCCCCAGCATTTT
TRBD2	TRBV28	.	TRBJ2-1	CASSLKRLAGAEQFF	TGTGCCAGCAGTTTGAAGAGACTAGCGGGAGCTGAGCAGTTCTTC
.	TRBV28	.	TRBJ2-7	CASSLSGSGSLTYEQYF	TGTGCCAGCAGTTTATCAGGCAGCGGGTCCCTAACCTACGAGCAGTACTTC
.	TRBV6-5	few	TRBJ1-6	CASGGGFSLPLHF	TGTGCCAGCGGTGGGGGCTTCTCACTCCCCCTCCACTTT
TRBD1	TRBV7-9	once	TRBJ1-4	CASSPQGSGEKLFF	TGTGCCAGCAGCCCACAGGGGTCAGGAGAAAAACTGTTTTTT
TRBD1	TRBV20-1	.	TRBJ1-6	CSAPGQRGLGSPLHF	TGCAGTGCACCGGGACAGAGGGGTTTAGGGTCACCCCTCCACTTT
TRBD2	TRBV20-1	.	TRBJ2-2	CSATERGGYTGELFF	TGCAGTGCTACCGAGCGGGGGGGCTACACCGGGGAGCTGTTTTTT
TRBD1	TRBV6-6	.	TRBJ1-2	CASSPGTADYGYTF	TGTGCCAGCAGCCCCGGGACAGCTGACTATGGCTACACCTTC
.	TRBV29-1	.	TRBJ1-2	CSVGGGGFNYGYTF	TGCAGCGTTGGAGGAGGGGGGTTTAACTATGGCTACACCTTC
.	TRBV7-7	many	TRBJ1-1	CASSLGQGTEAFF	TGTGCTAGCAGCTTGGGGCAGGGCACTGAAGCTTTCTTT
TRBD2	TRBV2	.	TRBJ2-3	CASRSTSVTTDTQYF	TGTGCCAGCAGGTCGACTAGCGTCACCACAGATACGCAGTATTTT
.	TRBV20-1	.	TRBJ2-2	CSAPVRRAPNTGELFF	TGCAGTGCTCCGGTGAGGCGCGCCCCGAACACCGGGGAGCTGTTTTTT
TRBD1	TRBV6-2/TRBV6-3	few	TRBJ1-1	CASRGTGDTEAFF	TGTGCCAGCCGGGGGACAGGGGACACTGAAGCTTTCTTT
.	TRBV7-2	.	TRBJ2-7	CASSLASGGGSFYEQYF	TGTGCCAGCAGCTTAGCCTCCGGGGGCGGGAGTTTTTACGAGCAGTACTTC